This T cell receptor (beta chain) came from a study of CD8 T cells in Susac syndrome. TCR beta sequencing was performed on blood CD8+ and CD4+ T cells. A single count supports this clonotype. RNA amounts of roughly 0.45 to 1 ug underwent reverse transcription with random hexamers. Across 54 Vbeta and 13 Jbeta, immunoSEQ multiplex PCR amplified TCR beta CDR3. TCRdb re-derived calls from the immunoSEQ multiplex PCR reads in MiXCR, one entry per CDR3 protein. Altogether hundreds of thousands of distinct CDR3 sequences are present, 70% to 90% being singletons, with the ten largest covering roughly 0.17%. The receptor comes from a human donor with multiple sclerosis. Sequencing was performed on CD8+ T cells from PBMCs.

CDR3 coding DNA: TGTGCCAGCAGCCCTAGCGGGGGCCACTCCTACAATGAGCAGTTCTTC. Residues: CASSPSGGHSYNEQFF. The J gene is TRBJ2-1, the V gene TRBV7-8; 10 positions agree with TRBD2. The germline gives CDR1 SGHVS, CDR2 FQNEAQ. Unmatched junction bases numbered 4, after V lost 5 bases and J lost 0 bases. This CDR3 contains 16 residues.